The sequence of this T cell receptor beta chain was determined in a study of blood T cells in healthy people across ages. A sample-barcoded 5' primer and a J-beta primer mix were used in a second PCR of about 7 to 12 cycles. MiXCR, run by TCRdb on the 5' RACE reads, gives a single entry per CDR3 protein. The table has 450,000 to 600,000 distinct CDR3 sequences, about 28% seen once; the top ten hold 3.6%. The ends were cut back, 3 bases at V and 4 bases at J, with 15 bases in the middle. This CDR3 region has 15 residues. These data also formed part of another study, on T cells of mothers and their children.

V is TRBV12-3 or TRBV12-4 and J is TRBJ1-2; D not resolved. The receptor's source is a boy aged 2 to 9 in good health. The sequencing input was blood. The CDR3 loop reads CASSFFFPFGYGYTF. The CDR3, as DNA: TGTGCCAGCAGTTTCTTCTTCCCTTTTGGCTATGGCTACACCTTC.